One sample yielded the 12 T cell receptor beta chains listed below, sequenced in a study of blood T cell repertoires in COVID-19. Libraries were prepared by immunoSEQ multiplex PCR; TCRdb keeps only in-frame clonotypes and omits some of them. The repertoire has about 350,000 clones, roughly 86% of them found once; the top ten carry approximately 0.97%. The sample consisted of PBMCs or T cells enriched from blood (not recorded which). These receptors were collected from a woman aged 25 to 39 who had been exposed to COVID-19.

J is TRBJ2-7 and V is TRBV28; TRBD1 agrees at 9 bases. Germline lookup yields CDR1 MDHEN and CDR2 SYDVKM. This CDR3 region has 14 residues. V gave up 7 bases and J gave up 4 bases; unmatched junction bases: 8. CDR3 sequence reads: CASTTTGGVYEQYF. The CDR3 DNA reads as TGTGCCAGCACCACCACAGGGGGCGTTTACGAGCAGTACTTC. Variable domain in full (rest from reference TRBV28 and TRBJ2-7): DVKVTQSSRYLVKRTGEKVFLECVQDMDHENMFWYRQDPGLGLRLIYFSYDVKMKEKGDIPEGYSVSREKKERFSLILESASTNQTSMYLCASTTTGGVYEQYFGPGTRLTVT.

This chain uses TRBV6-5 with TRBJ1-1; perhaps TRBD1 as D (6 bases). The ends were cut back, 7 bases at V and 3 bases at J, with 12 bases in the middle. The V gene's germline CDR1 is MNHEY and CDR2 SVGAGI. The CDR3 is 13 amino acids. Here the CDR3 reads CASNSWGHTEAFF. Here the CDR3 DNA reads TGTGCCAGCAATTCGTGGGGGCACACTGAAGCTTTCTTT.

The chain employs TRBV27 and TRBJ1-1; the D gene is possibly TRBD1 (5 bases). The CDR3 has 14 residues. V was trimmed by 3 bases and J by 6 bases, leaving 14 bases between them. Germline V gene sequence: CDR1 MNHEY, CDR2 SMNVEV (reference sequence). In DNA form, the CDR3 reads TGTGCCAGCAGTTTGATTGGGGGGGACTCTGAAGCTTTCTTT. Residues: CASSLIGGDSEAFF.

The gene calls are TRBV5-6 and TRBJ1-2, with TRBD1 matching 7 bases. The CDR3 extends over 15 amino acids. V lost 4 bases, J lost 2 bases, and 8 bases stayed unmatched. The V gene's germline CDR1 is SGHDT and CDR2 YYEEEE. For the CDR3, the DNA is TGTGCCAGCAGCCTCCAGGGGGGACGGAACTATGGCTACACCTTC. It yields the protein CASSLQGGRNYGYTF.

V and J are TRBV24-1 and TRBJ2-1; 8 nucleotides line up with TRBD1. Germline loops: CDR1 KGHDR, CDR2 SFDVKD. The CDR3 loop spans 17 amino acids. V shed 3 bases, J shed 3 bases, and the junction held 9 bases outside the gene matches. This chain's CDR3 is CATSDLRTGSSYNEQFF. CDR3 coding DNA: TGTGCCACCAGTGATCTCCGGACAGGGAGTAGCTACAATGAGCAGTTCTTC.

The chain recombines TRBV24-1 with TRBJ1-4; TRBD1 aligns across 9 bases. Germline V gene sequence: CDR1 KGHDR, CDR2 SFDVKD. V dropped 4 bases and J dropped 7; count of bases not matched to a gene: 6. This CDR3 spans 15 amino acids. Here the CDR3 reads CATSDPGQGSEKLFF. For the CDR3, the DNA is TGTGCCACCAGTGACCCTGGACAGGGGAGTGAAAAACTGTTTTTT.

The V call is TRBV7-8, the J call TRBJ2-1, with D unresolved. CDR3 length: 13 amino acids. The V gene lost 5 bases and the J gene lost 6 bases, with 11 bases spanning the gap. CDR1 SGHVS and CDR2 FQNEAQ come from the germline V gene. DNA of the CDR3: TGTGCCAGCAGCCCCCTGTCGCGCAATGAGCAGTTCTTC. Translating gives CASSPLSRNEQFF.

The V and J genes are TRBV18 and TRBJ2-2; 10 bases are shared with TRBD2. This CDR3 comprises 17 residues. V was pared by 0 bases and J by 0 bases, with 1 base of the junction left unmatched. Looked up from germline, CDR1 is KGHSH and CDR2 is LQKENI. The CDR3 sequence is CASSPPGLATNTGELFF. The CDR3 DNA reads TGTGCCAGCTCACCACCGGGACTAGCGACGAACACCGGGGAGCTGTTTTTT.

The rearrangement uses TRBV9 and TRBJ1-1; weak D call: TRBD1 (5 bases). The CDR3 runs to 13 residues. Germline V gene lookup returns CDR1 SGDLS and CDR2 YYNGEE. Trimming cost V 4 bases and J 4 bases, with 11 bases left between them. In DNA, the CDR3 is TGTGCCAGCAGCCCGGACAAGTTCACTGAAGCTTTCTTT. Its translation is CASSPDKFTEAFF.

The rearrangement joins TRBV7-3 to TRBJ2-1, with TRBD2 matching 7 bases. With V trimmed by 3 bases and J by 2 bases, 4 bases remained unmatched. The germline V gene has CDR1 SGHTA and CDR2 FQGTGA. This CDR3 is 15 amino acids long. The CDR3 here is CASSLTGGPYNEQFF. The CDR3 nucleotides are TGTGCCAGCAGCTTGACGGGAGGCCCCTACAATGAGCAGTTCTTC.

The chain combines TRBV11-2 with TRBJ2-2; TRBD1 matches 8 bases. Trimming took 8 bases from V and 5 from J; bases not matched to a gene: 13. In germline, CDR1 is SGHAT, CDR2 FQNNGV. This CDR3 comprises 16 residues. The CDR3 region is CASGRRIRGRTGELFF. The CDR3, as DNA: TGTGCCAGCGGGAGAAGAATCAGGGGGCGAACCGGGGAGCTGTTTTTT.

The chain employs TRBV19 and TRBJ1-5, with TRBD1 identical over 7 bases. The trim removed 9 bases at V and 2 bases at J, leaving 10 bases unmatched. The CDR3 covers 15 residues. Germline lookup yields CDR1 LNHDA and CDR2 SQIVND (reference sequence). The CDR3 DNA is TGTGCCAGAGGTGATGAGGGGGCTGGCAATCAGCCCCAGCATTTT. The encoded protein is CARGDEGAGNQPQHF.